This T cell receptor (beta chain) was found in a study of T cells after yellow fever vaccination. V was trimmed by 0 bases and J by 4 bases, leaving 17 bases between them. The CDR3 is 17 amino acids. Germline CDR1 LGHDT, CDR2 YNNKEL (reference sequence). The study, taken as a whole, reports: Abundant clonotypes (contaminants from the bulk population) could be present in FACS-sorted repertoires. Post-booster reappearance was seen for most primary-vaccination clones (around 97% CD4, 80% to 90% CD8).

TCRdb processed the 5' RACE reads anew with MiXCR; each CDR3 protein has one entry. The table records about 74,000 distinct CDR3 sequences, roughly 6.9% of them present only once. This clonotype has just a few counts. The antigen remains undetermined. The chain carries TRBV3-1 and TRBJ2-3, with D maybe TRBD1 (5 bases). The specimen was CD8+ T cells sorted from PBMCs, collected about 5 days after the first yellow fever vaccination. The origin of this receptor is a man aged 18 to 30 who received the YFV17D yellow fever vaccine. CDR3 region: CASSQDEGAPLPDTQYF. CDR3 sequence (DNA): TGTGCCAGCAGCCAAGACGAAGGGGCCCCACTCCCAGATACGCAGTATTTT.